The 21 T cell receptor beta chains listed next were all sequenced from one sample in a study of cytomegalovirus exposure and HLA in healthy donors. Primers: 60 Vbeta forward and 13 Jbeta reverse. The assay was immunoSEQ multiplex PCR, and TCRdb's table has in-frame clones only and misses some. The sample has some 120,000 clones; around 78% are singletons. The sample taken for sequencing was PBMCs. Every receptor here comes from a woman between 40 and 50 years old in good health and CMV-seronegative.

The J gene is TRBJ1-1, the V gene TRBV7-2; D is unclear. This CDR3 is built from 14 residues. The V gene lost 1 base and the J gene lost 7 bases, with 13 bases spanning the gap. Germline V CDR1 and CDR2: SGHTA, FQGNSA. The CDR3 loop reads CASSLGMILGEAFF. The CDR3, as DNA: TGTGCCAGCAGCTTAGGAATGATACTCGGTGAAGCTTTCTTT.

Here the CDR3 DNA reads TGCAGCGCTGGACAGGGTACGAACTATGGCTACACCTTC. This gives the protein CSAGQGTNYGYTF. The V gene is TRBV29-1, the J gene TRBJ1-2; the match to TRBD1 covers 8 bases. Unmatched junction bases numbered 6, after V lost 7 bases and J lost 2 bases. Germline V gives CDR1 SQVTM, CDR2 ANQGSEA. The CDR3 contains 13 residues. Variable domain in full (rest from reference TRBV29-1 and TRBJ1-2): SAVISQKPSRDICQRGTSLTIQCQVDSQVTMMFWYRQQPGQSLTLIATANQGSEATYESGFVIDKFPISRPNLTFSTLTVSNMSPEDSSIYLCSAGQGTNYGYTFGSGTRLTVV.

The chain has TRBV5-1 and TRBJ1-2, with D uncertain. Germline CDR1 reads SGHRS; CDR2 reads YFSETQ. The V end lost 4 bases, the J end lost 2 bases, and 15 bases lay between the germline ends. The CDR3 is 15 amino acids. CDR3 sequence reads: CASSPPFGENYGYTF. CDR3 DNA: TGCGCCAGCAGCCCCCCTTTTGGAGAGAACTATGGCTACACCTTC.

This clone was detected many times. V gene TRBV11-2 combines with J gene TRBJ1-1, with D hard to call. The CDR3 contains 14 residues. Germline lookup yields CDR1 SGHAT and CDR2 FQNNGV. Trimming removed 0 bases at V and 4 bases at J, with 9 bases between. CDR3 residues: CASSLDPGTTEAFF. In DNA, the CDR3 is TGTGCCAGCAGCTTAGATCCAGGCACCACTGAAGCTTTCTTT.

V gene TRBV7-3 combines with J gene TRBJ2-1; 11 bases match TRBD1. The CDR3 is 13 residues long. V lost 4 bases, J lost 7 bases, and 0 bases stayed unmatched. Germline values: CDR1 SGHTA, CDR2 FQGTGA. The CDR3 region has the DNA TGTGCCAGCAGCTGGGACAGGGGGAATGAGCAGTTCTTC. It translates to CASSWDRGNEQFF.

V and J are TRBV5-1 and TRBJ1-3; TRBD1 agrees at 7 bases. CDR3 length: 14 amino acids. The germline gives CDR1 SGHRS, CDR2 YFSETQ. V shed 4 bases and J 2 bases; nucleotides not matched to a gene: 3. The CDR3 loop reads CASSDQGAGNTIYF. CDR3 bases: TGCGCCAGCAGCGACCAGGGGGCTGGAAACACCATATATTTT.

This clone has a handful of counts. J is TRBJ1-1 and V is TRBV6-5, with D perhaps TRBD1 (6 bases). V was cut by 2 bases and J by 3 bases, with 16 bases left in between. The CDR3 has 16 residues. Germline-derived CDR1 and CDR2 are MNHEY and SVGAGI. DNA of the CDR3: TGTGCCAGCAGTTACGGGAGGGGGGAGGTCGACACTGAAGCTTTCTTT. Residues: CASSYGRGEVDTEAFF.

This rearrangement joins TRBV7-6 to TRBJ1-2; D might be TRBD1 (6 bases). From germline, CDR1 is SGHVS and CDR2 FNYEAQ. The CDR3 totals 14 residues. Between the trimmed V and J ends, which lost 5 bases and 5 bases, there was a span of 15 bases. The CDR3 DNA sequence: TGTGCCAGCAGCCCACTTCGGGGGGCGTATGGCTACACCTTC. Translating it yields CASSPLRGAYGYTF.

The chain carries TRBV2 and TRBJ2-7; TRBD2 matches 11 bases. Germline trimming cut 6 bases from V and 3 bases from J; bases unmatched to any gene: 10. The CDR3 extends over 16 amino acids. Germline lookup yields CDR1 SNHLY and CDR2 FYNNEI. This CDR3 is CASRGTTSGSIYEQYF. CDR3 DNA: TGTGCCAGCAGAGGTACAACTAGCGGGAGCATCTACGAGCAGTACTTC.

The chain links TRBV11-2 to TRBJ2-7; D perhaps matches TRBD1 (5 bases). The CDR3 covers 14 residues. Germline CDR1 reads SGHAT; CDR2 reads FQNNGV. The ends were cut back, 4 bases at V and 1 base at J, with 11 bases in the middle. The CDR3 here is CASSSTQGSYEQYF. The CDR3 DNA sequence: TGTGCCAGCAGCTCGACGCAGGGTTCCTACGAGCAGTACTTC.

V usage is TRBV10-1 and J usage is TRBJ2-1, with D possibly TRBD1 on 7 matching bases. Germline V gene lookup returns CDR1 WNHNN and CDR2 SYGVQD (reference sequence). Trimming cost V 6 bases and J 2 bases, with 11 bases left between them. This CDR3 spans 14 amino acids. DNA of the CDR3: TGCGCCAGCAGCGCGGGACAGCCCTACAATGAGCAGTTCTTC. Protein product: CASSAGQPYNEQFF.

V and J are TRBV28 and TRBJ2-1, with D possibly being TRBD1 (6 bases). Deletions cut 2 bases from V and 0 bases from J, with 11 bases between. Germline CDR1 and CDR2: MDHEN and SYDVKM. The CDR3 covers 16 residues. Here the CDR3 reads CASSLGGLSSYNEQFF. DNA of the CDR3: TGTGCCAGCAGTTTAGGGGGCCTTAGCTCCTACAATGAGCAGTTCTTC.

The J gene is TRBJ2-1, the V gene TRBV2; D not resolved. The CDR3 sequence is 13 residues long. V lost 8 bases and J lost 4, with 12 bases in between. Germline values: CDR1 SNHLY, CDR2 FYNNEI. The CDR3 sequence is CASAMTFYNEQFF. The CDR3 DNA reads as TGTGCCAGCGCGATGACTTTTTACAATGAGCAGTTCTTC.

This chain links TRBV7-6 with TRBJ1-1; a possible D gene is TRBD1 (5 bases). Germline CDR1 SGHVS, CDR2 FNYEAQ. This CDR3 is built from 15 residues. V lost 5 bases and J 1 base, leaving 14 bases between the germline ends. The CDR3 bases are TGTGCCAGCAGCCTGTCATTCCAGGGGAACACTGAAGCTTTCTTT. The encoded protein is CASSLSFQGNTEAFF.

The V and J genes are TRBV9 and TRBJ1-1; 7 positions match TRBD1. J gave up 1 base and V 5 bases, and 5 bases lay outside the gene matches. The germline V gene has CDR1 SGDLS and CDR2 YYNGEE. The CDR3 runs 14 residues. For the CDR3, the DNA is TGTGCCAGCAGAGCAGGGGGGCCGAACACTGAAGCTTTCTTT. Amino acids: CASRAGGPNTEAFF.

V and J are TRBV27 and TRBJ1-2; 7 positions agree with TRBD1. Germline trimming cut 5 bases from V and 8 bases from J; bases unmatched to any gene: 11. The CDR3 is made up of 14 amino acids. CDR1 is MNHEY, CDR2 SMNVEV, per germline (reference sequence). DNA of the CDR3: TGTGCCAGCAGTAAATTTACAGGGGTAGGGGGCTACACCTTC. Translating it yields CASSKFTGVGGYTF.

This CDR3 is CATSTGMNTEAFF. The CDR3 nucleotides are TGTGCCACCTCAACAGGGATGAACACTGAAGCTTTCTTT. J is TRBJ1-1 and V is TRBV7-9, with D perhaps matching TRBD1 (6 bases). The germline gives CDR1 SEHNR, CDR2 FQNEAQ (reference sequence). V was shortened by 10 bases and J by 0 bases, with 12 bases between the two germline ends. The CDR3 length is 13 residues.

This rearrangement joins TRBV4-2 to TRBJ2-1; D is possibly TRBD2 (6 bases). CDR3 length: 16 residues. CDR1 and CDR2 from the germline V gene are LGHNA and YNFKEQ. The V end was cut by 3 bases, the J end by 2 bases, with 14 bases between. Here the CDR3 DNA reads TGTGCCAGCAGCCAGACCGGGACTTCTACCTACAATGAGCAGTTCTTC. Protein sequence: CASSQTGTSTYNEQFF.

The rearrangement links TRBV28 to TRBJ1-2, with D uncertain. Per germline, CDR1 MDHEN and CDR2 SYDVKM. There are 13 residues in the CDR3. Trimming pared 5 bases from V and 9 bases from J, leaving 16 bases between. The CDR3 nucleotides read TGTGCCAGCAGTCCCGATGGTGACTCGCGCTACACCTTC. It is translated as CASSPDGDSRYTF.

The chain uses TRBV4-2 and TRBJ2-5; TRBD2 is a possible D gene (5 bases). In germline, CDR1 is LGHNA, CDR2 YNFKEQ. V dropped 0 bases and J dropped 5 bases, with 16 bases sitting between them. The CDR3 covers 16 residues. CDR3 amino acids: CASSQEAKRAGETQYF. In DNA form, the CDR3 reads TGTGCCAGCAGCCAAGAGGCAAAGAGGGCCGGGGAGACCCAGTACTTC.

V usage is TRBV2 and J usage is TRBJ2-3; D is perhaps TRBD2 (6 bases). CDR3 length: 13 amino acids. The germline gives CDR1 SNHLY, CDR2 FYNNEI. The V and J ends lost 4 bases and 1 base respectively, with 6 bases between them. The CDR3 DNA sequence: TGTGCCAGCAGTGGGGGGGGCACAGATACGCAGTATTTT. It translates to CASSGGGTDTQYF.